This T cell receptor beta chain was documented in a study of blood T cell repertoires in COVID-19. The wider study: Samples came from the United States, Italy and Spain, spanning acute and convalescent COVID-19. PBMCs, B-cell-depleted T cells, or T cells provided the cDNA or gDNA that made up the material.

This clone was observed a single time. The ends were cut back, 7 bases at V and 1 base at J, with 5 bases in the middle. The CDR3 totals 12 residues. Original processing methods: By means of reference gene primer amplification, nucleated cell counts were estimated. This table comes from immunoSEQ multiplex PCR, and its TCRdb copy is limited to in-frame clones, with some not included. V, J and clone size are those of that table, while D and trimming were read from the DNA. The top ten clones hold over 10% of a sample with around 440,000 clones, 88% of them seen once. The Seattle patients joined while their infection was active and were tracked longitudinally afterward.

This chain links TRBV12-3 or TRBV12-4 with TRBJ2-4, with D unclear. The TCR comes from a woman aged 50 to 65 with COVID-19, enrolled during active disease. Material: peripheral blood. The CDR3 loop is CASTRAKNIQYF. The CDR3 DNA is TGTGCCAGCACCCGTGCCAAAAACATTCAGTACTTC.